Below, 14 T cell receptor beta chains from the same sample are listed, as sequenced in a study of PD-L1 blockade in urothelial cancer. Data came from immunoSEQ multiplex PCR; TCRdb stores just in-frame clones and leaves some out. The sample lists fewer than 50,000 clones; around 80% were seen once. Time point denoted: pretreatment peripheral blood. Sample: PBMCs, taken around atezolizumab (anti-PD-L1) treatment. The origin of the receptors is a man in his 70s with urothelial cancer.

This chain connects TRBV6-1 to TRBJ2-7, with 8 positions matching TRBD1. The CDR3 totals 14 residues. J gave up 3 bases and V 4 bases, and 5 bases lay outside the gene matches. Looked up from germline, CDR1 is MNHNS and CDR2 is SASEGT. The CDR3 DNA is TGTGCCAGCAGTGCCCAAACAGGGGGCTACGAGCAGTACTTC. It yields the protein CASSAQTGGYEQYF.

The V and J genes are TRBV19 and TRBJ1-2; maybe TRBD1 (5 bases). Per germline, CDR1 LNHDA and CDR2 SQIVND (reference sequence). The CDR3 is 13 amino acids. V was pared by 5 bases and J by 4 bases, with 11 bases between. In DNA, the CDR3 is TGTGCCAGTAGTTCCGGGACTGTCTATGGCTACACCTTC. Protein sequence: CASSSGTVYGYTF. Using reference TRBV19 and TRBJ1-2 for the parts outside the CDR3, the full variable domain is DGGITQSPKYLFRKEGQNVTLSCEQNLNHDAMYWYRQDPGQGLRLIYYSQIVNDFQKGDIAEGYSVSREKKESFPLTVTSAQKNPTAFYLCASSSGTVYGYTFGSGTRLTVV.

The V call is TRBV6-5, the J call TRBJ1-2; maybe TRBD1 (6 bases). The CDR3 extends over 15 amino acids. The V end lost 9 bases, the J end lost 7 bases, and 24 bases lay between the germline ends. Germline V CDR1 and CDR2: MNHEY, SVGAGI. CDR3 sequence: CASYGGTARGGGYTF. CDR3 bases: TGTGCCAGTTACGGGGGCACTGCCCGGGGGGGTGGCTACACCTTC.

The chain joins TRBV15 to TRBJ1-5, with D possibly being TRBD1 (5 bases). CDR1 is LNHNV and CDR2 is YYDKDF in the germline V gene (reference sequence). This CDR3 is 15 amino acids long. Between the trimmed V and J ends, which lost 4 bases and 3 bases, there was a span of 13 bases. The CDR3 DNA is TGTGCCACCAGCAAAGGAGGGGCGCCCAATCAGCCCCAGCATTTT. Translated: CATSKGGAPNQPQHF.

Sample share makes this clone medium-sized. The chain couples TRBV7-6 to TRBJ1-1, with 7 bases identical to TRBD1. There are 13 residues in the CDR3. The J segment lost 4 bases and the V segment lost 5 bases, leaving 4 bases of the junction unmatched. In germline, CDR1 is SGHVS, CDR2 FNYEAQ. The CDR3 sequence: CASSRRTGTEAFF. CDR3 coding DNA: TGTGCCAGCAGCCGACGGACAGGCACTGAAGCTTTCTTT.

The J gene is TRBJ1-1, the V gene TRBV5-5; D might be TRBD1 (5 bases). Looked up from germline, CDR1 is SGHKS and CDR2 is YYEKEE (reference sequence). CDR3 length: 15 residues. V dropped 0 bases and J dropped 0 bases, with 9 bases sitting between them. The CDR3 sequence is CASSLGVRVNTEAFF. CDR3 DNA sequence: TGTGCCAGCAGCTTGGGGGTCAGGGTGAACACTGAAGCTTTCTTT.

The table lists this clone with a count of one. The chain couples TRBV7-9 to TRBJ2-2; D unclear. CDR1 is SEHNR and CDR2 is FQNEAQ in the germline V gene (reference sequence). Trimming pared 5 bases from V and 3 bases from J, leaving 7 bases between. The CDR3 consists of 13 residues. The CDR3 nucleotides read TGTGCCAGCAGCCCATACTACACCGGGGAGCTGTTTTTT. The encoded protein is CASSPYYTGELFF.

The CDR3 reads CASSPPRSRGLDHEQFF. For the CDR3, the DNA is TGTGCCAGCTCACCACCGAGGAGTCGCGGACTAGATCATGAGCAGTTCTTC. V is TRBV18 and J is TRBJ2-1, with 7 positions matching TRBD2. V lost 0 bases, J lost 8 bases, and 13 bases stayed unmatched. Germline CDR1 KGHSH, CDR2 LQKENI. The CDR3 is 17 residues long.

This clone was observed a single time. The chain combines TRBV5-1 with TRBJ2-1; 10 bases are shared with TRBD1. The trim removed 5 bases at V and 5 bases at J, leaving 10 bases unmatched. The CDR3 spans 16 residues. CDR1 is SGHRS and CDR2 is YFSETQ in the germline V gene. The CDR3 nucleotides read TGCGCCAGCAGTCGCGGCGGACAGGGGGACCACAATGAGCAGTTCTTC. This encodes CASSRGGQGDHNEQFF.

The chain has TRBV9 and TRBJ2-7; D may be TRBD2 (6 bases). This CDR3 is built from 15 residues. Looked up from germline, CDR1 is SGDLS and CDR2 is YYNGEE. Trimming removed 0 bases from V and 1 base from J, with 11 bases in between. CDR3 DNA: TGTGCCAGCAGCGTAGGGGCGGGGACTTCCTACGAGCAGTACTTC. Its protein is CASSVGAGTSYEQYF. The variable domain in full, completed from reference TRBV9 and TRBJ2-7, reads DSGVTQTPKHLITATGQRVTLRCSPRSGDLSVYWYQQSLDQGLQFLIQYYNGEERAKGNILERFSAQQFPDLHSELNLSSLELGDSALYFCASSVGAGTSYEQYFGPGTRLTVT.

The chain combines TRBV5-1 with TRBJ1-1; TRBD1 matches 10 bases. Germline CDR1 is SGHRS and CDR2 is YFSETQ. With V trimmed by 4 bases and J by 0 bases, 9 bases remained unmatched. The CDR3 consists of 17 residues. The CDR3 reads CASSQGQGNLLNTEAFF. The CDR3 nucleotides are TGCGCCAGCAGCCAGGGACAGGGGAACTTGTTGAACACTGAAGCTTTCTTT.

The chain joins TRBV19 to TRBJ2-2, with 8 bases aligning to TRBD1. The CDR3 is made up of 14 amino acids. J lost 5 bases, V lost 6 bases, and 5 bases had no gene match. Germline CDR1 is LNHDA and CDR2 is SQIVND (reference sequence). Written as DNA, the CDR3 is TGTGCCAGTAGCTCCGGGGACAGGACCGGGGAGCTGTTTTTT. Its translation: CASSSGDRTGELFF.

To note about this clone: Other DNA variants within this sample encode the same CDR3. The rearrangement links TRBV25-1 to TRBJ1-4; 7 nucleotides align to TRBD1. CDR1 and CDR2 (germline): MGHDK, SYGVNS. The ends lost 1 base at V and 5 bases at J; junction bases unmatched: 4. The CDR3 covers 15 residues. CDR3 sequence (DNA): TGTGCCAGCAGTGAATGGACAGGAGGAAATGAAAAACTGTTTTTT. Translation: CASSEWTGGNEKLFF.

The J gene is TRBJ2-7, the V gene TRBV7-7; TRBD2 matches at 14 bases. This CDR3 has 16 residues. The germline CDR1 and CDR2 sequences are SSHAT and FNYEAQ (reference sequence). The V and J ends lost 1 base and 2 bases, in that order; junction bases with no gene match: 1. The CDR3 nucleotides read TGTGCCAGCAGCTTAGGACTAGCGGGAGGGCCCTACGAGCAGTACTTC. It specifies CASSLGLAGGPYEQYF.